This T cell receptor (beta chain) was recorded in a study of T cells in Graves' hyperthyroidism and ophthalmopathy (dated by TCRdb to the late 2010s). For context, the study as a whole: A discovery cohort of fewer than 110 patients, roughly 45 with Graves' ophthalmopathy and more than 55 with stable Graves' hyperthyroidism, was used to find distinguishing TCR V-J signatures. Whether ophthalmopathy could be predicted prospectively was tested in an independent validation cohort made up of roughly 19 hyperthyroidism patients plus 17 patients who later progressed to ophthalmopathy. The 100 discovery patients were randomly split 7:3 into training and test sets. In addition, the study compared T-cell repertoires in thyroid tissue and in blood from six Graves' hyperthyroidism patients. Following sampling, methimazole starting at 30 mg daily was given to hyperthyroidism patients, and high-dose intravenous methylprednisolone was given to ophthalmopathy patients. According to the paper, TCR Vbeta CDR3 sequencing was carried out on some 140 peripheral blood samples, which came from 40 to 45 ophthalmopathy, roughly 75 hyperthyroidism and roughly 17 progressor patients. What the research found in general, with its limitations: In validation, progression to ophthalmopathy was predicted by the model with around 70% sensitivity and approximately 78% specificity, a median of approximately 6.5 months before onset. Most expanded thyroid clonotypes (frequency above 0.001) were also found in blood, which suggests that blood repertoires may mirror thyroid immune responses. Sample size was not statistically predetermined, and investigators were not blinded to group allocation. A 13 V-J signature model separated ophthalmopathy from stable hyperthyroidism, with roughly 88% sensitivity and 81% to 82% specificity in cross-validation and 80%/75% in testing.

A word on this clonotype: Which antigen it targets is not known. No quality values exist for individual bases; no much larger clone is one base distant.

Graves' hyperthyroidism was defined as stable when no progression to ophthalmopathy occurred over 18 months of follow-up. Hyperthyroidism patients were aged 18 to 65 years and newly diagnosed, with disease duration of less than 2 months. Any patient with an uncontrolled infection, another autoimmune disease, pregnancy or lactation was excluded. Diagnoses were established on the basis of clinical symptoms, serum thyroxine and TRAb, thyroid ultrasound, and orbital computed tomography. Trizol reagent was used to extract total RNA, and RNA quality was then checked on an Agilent 2100 Bioanalyzer. Relative to germline, V is 5 bases shorter and J is 2 bases shorter, with 18 bases between their ends. The CDR3 numbers 16 residues from cysteine through phenylalanine. Only the CDR3 part of the read is kept: 48 bases, read in frame from the first base. In the germline V gene, CDR1 corresponds to ENHRY and CDR2 to SYGVKD.

The TCR beta CDR3 regions were amplified from RNA transcripts. The first round of RT-PCR for the TCR CDR3 was performed with the HTBI primer set and the Qiagen OneStep RT-PCR kit. The libraries were constructed in a second round of multiplex PCR and then size-selected and purified. The libraries were sequenced on an Illumina HiSeq2000 using paired-end 100 bp reads. Regarding the original processing steps: Raw data were processed with SOAPnuke, discarding reads with adapters, uncalled bases, mean Phred below 15, or no exact constant-primer or identifier match. High-quality paired reads were merged with COPE v1.2.5, and unique nucleotide sequences were defined as clonotypes. MiTCR v1.1 was used to align clonotypes to the IMGT TRBV, TRBD and TRBJ reference segments. Only V-J combinations with frequency above 0.0001, covering approximately 99% of repertoires, were analysed. A TCS score was defined as the ratio between F50 (clonal expansion) and ExV (chaos), using BLOSUM62-based TCRdist between CDR3 peptides within each V-J. Welch's t-statistics and random forest reduced 500 to 550 V-J features to 10 to 15, which were used in a naive Bayes classifier (R e1071). Thyroid-blood repertoire similarity was quantified with the Morisita-Horn index. TCRdb handled the public reads itself, with Q25 trimming in fastp and clone calling in MiXCR, and kept productive beta chains. Every CDR3 protein is listed once, alongside the most common genes and DNA of its rows. The V and J calls, along with clone size, are taken from TCRdb and not from the paper's own processing. A total of a few hundred thousand distinct CDR3 sequences appear in this sample, about 43% of them only once. Clones ranked in the top ten supply approximately 8.4% of the sample.

The sequencing input was peripheral blood or thyroid tissue (not recorded which). The receptor chain draws on TRBV10-3 and TRBJ2-5; D gene: possibly TRBD1, on 6 matching bases. The source is a woman younger than 35 with Graves' hyperthyroidism. The nucleotides are TGTGCCATCAGTTTCACCGGGACACCCGAGCAAGAGACCCAGTACTTC. Its protein is CAISFTGTPEQETQYF.